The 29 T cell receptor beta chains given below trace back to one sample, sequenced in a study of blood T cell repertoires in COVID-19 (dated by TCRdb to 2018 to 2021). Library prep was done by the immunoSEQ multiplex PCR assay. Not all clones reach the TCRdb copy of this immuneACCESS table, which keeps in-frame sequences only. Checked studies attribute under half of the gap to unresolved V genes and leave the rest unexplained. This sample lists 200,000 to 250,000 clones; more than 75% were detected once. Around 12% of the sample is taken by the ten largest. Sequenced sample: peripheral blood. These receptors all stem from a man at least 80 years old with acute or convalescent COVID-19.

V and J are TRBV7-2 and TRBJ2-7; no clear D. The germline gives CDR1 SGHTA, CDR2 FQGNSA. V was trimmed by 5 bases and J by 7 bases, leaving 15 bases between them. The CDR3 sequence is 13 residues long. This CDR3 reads CASSPAVSREQYF. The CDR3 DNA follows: TGTGCCAGCAGCCCTGCCGTTTCTCGGGAGCAGTACTTC.

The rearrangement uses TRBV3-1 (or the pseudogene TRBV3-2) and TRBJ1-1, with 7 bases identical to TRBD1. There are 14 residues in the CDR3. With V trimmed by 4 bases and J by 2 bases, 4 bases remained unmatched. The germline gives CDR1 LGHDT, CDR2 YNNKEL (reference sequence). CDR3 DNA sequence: TGTGCCAGCAGCCCGGGACAGTTCAACACTGAAGCTTTCTTT. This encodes CASSPGQFNTEAFF.

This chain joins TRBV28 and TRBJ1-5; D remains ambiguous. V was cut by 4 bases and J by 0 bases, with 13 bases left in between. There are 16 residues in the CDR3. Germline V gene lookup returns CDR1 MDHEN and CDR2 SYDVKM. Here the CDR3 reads CASSSPGGDSNQPQHF. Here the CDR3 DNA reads TGTGCCAGCAGTTCCCCCGGCGGTGATAGCAATCAGCCCCAGCATTTT.

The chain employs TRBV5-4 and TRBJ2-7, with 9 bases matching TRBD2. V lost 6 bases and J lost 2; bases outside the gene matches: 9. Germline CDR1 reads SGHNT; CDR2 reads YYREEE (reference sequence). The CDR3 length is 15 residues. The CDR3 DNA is TGTGCCAGCACCAGCGTTGTAGCGGGAGCCTACGAGCAGTACTTC. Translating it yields CASTSVVAGAYEQYF.

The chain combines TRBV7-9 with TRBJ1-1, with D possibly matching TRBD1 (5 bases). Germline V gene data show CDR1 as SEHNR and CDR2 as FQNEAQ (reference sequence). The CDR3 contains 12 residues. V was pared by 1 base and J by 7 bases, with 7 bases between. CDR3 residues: CASSLVGGEAFF. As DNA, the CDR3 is TGTGCCAGCAGCTTAGTGGGGGGTGAAGCTTTCTTT.

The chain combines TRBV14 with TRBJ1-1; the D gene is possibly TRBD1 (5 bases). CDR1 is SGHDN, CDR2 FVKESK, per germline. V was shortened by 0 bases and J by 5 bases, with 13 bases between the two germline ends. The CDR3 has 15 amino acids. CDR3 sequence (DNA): TGTGCCAGCAGCCAAGATATCGGGGGTGGGACTGAAGCTTTCTTT. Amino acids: CASSQDIGGGTEAFF.

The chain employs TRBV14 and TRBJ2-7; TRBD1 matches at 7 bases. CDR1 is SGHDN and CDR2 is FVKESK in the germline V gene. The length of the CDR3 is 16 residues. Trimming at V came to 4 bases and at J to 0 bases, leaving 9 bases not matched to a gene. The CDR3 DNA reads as TGTGCCAGCAGCCTACTAGGGGACAGAGCCTCCTACGAGCAGTACTTC. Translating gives CASSLLGDRASYEQYF.

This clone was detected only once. The CDR3, as DNA: TGTGCCAGCAGTAGAGGGATGGGAGAGACCCAGTACTTC. Translated: CASSRGMGETQYF. The chain links TRBV6-5 to TRBJ2-5; a weak D match, TRBD2 (5 bases). This CDR3 has 13 residues. V lost 5 bases and J lost 4, with 11 bases in between. The germline V gene encodes CDR1 MNHEY and CDR2 SVGAGI.

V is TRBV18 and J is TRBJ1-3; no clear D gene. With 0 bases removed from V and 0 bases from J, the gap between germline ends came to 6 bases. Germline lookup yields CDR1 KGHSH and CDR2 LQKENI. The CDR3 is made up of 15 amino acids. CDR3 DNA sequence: TGTGCCAGCTCACCACCACAGTACTCTGGAAACACCATATATTTT. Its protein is CASSPPQYSGNTIYF.

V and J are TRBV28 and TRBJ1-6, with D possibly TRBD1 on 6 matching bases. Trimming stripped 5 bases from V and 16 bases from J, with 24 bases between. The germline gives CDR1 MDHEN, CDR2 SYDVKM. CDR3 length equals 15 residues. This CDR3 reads CASSPPGTSFQQLHF. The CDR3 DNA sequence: TGTGCCAGCAGTCCCCCCGGGACATCTTTTCAACAGCTCCACTTT. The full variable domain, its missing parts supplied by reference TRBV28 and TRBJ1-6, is DVKVTQSSRYLVKRTGEKVFLECVQDMDHENMFWYRQDPGLGLRLIYFSYDVKMKEKGDIPEGYSVSREKKERFSLILESASTNQTSMYLCASSPPGTSFQQLHFGNGTRLTVT.

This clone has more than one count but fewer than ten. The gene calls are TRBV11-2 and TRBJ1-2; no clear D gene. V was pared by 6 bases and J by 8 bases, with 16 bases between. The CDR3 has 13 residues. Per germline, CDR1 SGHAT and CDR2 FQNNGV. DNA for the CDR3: TGTGCCAGCAGGTCCGGTACAGACCACGGCTACACCTTC. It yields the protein CASRSGTDHGYTF.

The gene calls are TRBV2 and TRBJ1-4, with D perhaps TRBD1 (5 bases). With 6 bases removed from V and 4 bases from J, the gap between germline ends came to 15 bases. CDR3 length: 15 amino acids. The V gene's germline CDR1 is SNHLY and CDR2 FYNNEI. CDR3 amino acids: CASSIARGINEKLFF. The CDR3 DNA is TGTGCCAGCAGCATCGCACGGGGGATTAATGAAAAACTGTTTTTT.

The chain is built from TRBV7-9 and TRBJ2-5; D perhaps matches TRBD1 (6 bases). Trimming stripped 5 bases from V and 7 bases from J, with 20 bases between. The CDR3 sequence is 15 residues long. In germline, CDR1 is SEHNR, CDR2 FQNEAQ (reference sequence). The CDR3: CASSLRAGAPVTQYF. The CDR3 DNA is TGTGCCAGCAGCCTAAGGGCAGGGGCCCCGGTGACCCAGTACTTC.

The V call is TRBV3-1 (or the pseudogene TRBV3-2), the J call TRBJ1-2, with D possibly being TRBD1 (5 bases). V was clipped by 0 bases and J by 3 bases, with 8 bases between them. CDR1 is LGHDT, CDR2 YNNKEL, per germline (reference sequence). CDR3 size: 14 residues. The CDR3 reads CASSQEGLDYGYTF. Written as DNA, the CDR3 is TGTGCCAGCAGCCAAGAGGGGCTTGACTATGGCTACACCTTC.

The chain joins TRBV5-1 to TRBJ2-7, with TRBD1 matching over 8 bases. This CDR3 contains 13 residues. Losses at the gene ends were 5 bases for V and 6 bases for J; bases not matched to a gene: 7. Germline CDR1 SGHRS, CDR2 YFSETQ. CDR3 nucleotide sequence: TGCGCCAGCAGGGGACAGGAGTTCTCCGAGCAGTACTTC. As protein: CASRGQEFSEQYF.

The CDR3 DNA follows: TGCGCCAGCAGCTTAAGTGAGGGTTACGAGCAGTACTTC. It yields the protein CASSLSEGYEQYF. The chain uses TRBV5-1 and TRBJ2-7, with a tentative D call TRBD2 (5 bases). CDR1 SGHRS and CDR2 YFSETQ come from the germline V gene. This CDR3 contains 13 residues. The V end lost 2 bases, the J end lost 4 bases, and 10 bases lay between the germline ends. The full variable domain, in which reference TRBV5-1 and TRBJ2-7 provide the parts outside the CDR3, is KAGVTQTPRYLIKTRGQQVTLSCSPISGHRSVSWYQQTPGQGLQFLFEYFSETQRNKGNFPGRFSGRQFSNSRSEMNVSTLELGDSALYLCASSLSEGYEQYFGPGTRLTVT.

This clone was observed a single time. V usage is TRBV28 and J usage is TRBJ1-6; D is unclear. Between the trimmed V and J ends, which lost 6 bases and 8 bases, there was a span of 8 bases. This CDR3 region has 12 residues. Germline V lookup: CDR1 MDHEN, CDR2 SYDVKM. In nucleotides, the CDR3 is TGTGCCAGCAGGTTACAGTATTCACCCCTCCACTTT. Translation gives CASRLQYSPLHF.

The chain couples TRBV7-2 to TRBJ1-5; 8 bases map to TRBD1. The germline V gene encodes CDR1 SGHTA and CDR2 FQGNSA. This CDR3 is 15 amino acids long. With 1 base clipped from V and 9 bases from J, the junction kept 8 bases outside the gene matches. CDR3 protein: CASSLGTGWESPQHF. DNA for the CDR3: TGTGCCAGCAGCTTAGGGACAGGGTGGGAGTCGCCCCAGCATTTT.

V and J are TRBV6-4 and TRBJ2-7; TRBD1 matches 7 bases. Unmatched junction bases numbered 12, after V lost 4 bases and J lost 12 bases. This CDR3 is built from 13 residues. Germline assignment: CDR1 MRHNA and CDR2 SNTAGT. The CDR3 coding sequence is TGTGCCAGCAGTGTTACTCTACAGGGGAATCTGTACTTC. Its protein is CASSVTLQGNLYF.

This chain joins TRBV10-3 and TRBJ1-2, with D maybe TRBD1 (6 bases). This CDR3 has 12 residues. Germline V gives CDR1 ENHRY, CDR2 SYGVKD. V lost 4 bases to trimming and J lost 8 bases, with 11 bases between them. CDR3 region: CAISAGGLGYTF. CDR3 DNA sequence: TGTGCCATCAGTGCCGGGGGGCTAGGCTACACCTTC.

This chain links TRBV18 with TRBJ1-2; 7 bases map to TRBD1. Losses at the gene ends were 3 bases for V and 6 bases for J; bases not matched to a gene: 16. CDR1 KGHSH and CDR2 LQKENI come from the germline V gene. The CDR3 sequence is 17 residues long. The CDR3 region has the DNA TGTGCCAGCTCACCTAGTCGGACAGGCCCACGACGGGATGGCTACACCTTC. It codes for CASSPSRTGPRRDGYTF.

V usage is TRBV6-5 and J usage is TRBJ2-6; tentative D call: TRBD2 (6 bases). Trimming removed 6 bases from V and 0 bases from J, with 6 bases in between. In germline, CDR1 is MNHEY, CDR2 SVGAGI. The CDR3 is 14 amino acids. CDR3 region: CASRGGSGANVLTF. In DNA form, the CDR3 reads TGTGCCAGCAGGGGGGGCTCTGGGGCCAACGTCCTGACTTTC.

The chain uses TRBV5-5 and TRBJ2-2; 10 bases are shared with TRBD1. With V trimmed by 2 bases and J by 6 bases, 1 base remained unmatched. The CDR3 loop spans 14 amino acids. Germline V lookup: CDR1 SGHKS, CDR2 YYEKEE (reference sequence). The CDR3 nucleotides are TGTGCCAGCAGCTTCGGACAGGGGGCCGGGGAGCTGTTTTTT. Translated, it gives CASSFGQGAGELFF.

The CDR3 DNA sequence: TGTGCCAGCGGACAGGGGACGGGGAGTTCACCCCTCCACTTT. It yields the protein CASGQGTGSSPLHF. V and J are TRBV11-2 and TRBJ1-6, with 9 bases aligning to TRBD1. J gave up 9 bases and V 8 bases, and 8 bases lay outside the gene matches. Germline V CDR1 and CDR2: SGHAT, FQNNGV. This CDR3 contains 14 residues.

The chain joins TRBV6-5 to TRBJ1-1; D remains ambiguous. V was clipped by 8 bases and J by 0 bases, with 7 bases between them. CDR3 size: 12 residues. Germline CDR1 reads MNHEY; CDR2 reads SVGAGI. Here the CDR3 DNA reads TGTGCCAGCGGGCGATTGAACACTGAAGCTTTCTTT. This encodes CASGRLNTEAFF.

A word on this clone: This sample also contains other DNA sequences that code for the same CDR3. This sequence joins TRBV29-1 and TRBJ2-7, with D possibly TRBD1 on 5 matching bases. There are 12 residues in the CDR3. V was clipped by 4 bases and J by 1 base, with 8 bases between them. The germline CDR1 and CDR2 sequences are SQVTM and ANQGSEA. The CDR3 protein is CSVGQGSYEQYF. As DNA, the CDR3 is TGCAGCGTTGGGCAGGGATCCTACGAGCAGTACTTC.

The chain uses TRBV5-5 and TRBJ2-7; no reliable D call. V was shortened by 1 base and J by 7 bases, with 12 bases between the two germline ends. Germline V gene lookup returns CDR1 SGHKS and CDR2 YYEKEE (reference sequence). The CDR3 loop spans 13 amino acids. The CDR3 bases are TGTGCCAGCAGCTTGTCATCCGGAGAGGAGCAGTACTTC. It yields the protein CASSLSSGEEQYF.

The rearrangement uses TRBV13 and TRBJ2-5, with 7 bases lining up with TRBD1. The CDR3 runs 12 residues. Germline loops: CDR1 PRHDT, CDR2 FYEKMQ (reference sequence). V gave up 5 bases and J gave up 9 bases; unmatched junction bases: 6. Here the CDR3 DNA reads TGTGCCAGCAGCATGACAGGGATACCCCAGTACTTC. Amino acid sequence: CASSMTGIPQYF.

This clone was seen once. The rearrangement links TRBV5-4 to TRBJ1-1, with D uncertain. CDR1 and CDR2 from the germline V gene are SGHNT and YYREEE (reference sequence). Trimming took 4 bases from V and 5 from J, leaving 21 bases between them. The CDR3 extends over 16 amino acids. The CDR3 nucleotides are TGTGCCAGCAGCGTCGGACCGACTATGCTAGGAACTGAAGCTTTCTTT. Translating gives CASSVGPTMLGTEAFF.